This T cell receptor (beta chain) comes out of a study of blood T cell repertoires in COVID-19. Clones were sequenced by immunoSEQ multiplex PCR, and TCRdb holds only the in-frame ones, with some missing. The table has about 160,000 clones, less than 85% seen once. The CDR3 spans 16 residues. Germline loops: CDR1 LGHNT, CDR2 FRNRAP. To note about this clone: Mismatch with germline at one junction end may stem from a read error.

The gene calls are TRBV12-5 and TRBJ1-5; 9 nucleotides agree with TRBD1. The sample consisted of peripheral blood. This TCR came from a human donor with acute or convalescent COVID-19. The donor label of this sample is uncertain. The CDR3 sequence is CASGLGGQGNNHPQHF. As DNA, the CDR3 is TGTGCTAGTGGTTTGGGGGGACAGGGCAACAATCACCCCCAGCATTTT.